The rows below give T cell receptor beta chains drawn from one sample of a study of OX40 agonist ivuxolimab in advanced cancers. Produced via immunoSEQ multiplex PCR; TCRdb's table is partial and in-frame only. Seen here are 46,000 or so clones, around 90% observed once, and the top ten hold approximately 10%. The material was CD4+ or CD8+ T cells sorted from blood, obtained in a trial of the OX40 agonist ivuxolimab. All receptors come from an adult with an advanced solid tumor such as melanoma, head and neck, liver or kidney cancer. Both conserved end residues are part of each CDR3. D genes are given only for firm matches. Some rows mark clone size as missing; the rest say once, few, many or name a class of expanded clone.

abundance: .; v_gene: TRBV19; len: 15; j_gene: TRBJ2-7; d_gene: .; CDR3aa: CASSIGAGPLPEQYF; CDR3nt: TGTGCCAGTAGTATAGGGGCAGGCCCGCTTCCAGAGCAGTACTTC
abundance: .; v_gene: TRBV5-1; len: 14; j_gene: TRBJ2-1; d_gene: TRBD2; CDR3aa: CASSLGLAGTGQFF; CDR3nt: TGCGCCAGCAGCTTAGGACTAGCGGGAACCGGGCAGTTCTTC
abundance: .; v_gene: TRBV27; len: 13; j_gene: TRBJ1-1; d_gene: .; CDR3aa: CASSLSNSIEAFF; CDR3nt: TGTGCCAGCAGTTTATCGAACAGTATTGAAGCTTTCTTT
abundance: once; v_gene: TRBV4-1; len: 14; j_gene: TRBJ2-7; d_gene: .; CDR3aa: CASSQGESSYEQYF; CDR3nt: TGCGCCAGCAGCCAAGGGGAGAGCTCCTACGAGCAGTACTTC
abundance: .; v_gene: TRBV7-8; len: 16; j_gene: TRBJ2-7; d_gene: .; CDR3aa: CASSLLARQGIHEQYF; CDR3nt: TGTGCCAGCAGCTTATTAGCCCGGCAGGGTATCCACGAGCAGTACTTC
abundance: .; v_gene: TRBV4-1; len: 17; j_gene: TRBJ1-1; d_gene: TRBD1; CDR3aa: CASSQRIYRGAGTEAFF; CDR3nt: TGCGCCAGCAGCCAACGAATATACAGGGGAGCGGGCACTGAAGCTTTCTTT
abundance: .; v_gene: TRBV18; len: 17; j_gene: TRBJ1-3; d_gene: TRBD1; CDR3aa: CASSLTGDRLSGNTIYF; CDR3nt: TGTGCCAGCTCACTGACAGGGGATCGGCTCTCTGGAAACACCATATATTTT
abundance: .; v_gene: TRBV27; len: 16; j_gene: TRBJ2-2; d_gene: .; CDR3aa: CASSATQGWNTGELFF; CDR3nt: TGTGCCAGCAGTGCCACACAGGGATGGAACACCGGGGAGCTGTTTTTT
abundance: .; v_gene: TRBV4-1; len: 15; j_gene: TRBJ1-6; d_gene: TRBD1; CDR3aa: CASSVQGERNSPLHF; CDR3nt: TGCGCCAGCAGCGTACAGGGGGAAAGGAATTCACCCCTCCACTTT
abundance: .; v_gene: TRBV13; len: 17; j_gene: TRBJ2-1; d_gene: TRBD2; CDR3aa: CASSPLAGGSSYNEQFF; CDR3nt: TGTGCCAGCAGCCCATTAGCGGGAGGGAGCTCCTACAATGAGCAGTTCTTC
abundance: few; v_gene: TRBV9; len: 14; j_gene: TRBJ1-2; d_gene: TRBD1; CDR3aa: CASSPRQGGYGYTF; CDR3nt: TGTGCCAGCAGCCCCCGACAGGGAGGCTATGGCTACACCTTC
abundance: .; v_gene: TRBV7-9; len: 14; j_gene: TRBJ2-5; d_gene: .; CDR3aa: CASSLGQAQETQYF; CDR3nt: TGTGCCAGCAGCTTAGGACAGGCGCAAGAGACCCAGTACTTC
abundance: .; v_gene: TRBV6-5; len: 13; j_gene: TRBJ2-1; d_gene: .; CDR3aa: CASSYRPAWEQFF; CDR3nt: TGTGCCAGCAGTTACCGCCCAGCCTGGGAGCAGTTCTTC
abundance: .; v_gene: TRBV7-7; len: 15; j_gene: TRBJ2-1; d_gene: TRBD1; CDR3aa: CASPSGQVKYNEQFF; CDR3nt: TGTGCTAGCCCCAGCGGACAGGTCAAGTACAATGAGCAGTTCTTC
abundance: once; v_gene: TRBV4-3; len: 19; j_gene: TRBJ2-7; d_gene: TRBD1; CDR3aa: CASSQAPPRQGHLPYEQYF; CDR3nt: TGCGCCAGCAGCCAAGCCCCCCCTCGACAGGGTCATCTTCCCTACGAGCAGTACTTC
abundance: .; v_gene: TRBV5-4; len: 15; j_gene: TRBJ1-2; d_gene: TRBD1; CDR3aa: CASSSGTGPDLGYTF; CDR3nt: TGTGCCAGCAGTTCGGGGACAGGGCCAGATCTGGGCTACACCTTC
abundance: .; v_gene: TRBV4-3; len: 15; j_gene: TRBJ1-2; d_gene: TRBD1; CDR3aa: CASSPSYRGVDGYTF; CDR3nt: TGCGCCAGCAGCCCTAGTTACAGGGGAGTGGATGGCTACACCTTC
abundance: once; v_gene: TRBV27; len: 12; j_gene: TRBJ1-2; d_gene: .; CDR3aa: CASYQTRDGYTF; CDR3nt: TGTGCCAGCTACCAAACCCGAGACGGCTACACCTTC
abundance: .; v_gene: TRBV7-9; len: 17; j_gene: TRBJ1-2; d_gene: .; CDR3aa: CASSLGRDGRFLEGYTF; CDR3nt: TGTGCCAGCAGCTTAGGGCGGGACGGACGATTTTTGGAGGGCTACACCTTC
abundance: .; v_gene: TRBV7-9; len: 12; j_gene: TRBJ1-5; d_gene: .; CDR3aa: CASSLASQPQHF; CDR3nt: TGTGCCAGCAGCTTAGCCAGTCAGCCCCAGCATTTT
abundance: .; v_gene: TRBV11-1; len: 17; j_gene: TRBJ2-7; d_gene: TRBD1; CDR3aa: CASSLDLPPGGGWEQYF; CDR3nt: TGTGCCAGCAGCTTAGATCTCCCCCCAGGGGGCGGATGGGAGCAGTACTTC
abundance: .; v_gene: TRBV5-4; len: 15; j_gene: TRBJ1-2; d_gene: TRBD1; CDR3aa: CASSLLGQPVYGYTF; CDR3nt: TGTGCCAGCAGCTTGCTGGGACAGCCCGTCTATGGCTACACCTTC
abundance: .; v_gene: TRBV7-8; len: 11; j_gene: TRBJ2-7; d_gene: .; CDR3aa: CASSLAWEQYF; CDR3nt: TGTGCCAGCAGCTTAGCGTGGGAGCAGTACTTC
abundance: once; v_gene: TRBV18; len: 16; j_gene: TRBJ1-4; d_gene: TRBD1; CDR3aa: CASSPWGQGAHEKLFF; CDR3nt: TGTGCCAGCTCACCTTGGGGACAGGGGGCGCATGAAAAACTGTTTTTT
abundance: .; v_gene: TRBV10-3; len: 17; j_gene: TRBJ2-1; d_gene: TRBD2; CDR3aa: CAISDSGRDSSYNEQFF; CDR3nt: TGTGCCATCAGTGATAGCGGGAGGGATAGCTCCTACAATGAGCAGTTCTTC
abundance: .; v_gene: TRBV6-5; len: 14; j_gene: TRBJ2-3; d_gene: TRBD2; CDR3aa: CAGGAREDTDTQYF; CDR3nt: TGTGCCGGGGGGGCGCGGGAGGACACAGATACGCAGTATTTT
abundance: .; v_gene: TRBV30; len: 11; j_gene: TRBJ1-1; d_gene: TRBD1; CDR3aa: CAWRTGPEAFF; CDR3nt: TGTGCCTGGCGGACAGGGCCTGAAGCTTTCTTT
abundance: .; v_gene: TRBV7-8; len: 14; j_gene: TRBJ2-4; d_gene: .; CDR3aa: CASSSRQAQDIQYF; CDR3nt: TGTGCCAGCAGCTCTAGACAGGCTCAGGACATTCAGTACTTC
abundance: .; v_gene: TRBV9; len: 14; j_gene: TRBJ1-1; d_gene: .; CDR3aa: CASSAGGFDTEAFF; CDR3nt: TGTGCCAGCAGCGCCGGAGGGTTTGACACTGAAGCTTTCTTT
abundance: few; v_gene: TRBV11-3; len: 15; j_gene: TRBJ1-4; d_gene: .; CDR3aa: CASSPGGGSNEKLFF; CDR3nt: TGTGCCAGCAGCCCCGGAGGGGGGTCAAATGAAAAACTGTTTTTT
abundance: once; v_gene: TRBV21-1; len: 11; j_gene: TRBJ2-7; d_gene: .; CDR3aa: CASSSEAEQYF; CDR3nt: TGTGCCAGCAGCTCTGAAGCCGAGCAGTACTTC
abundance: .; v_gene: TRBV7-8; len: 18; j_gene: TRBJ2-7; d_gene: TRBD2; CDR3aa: CASSARGLAGDSSYEQYF; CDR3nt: TGTGCCAGCAGCGCGCGGGGACTAGCGGGCGACAGCTCCTACGAGCAGTACTTC
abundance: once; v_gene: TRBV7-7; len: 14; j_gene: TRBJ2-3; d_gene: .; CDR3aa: CASSRRDSEHTQYF; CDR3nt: TGTGCCAGCAGCCGCCGGGACTCGGAACATACGCAGTATTTT
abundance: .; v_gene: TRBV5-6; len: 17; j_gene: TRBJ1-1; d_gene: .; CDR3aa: CASSLFRQGLMNTEAFF; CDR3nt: TGTGCCAGCAGCTTGTTTCGGCAGGGACTCATGAACACTGAAGCTTTCTTT
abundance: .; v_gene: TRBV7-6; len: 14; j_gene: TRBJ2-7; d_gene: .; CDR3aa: CASSLFGRPHEQYF; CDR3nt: TGTGCCAGCAGCTTATTCGGGAGACCCCACGAGCAGTACTTC
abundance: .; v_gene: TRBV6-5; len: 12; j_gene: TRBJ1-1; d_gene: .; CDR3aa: CASSYEGTEAFF; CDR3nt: TGTGCCAGCAGTTACGAAGGGACTGAAGCTTTCTTT
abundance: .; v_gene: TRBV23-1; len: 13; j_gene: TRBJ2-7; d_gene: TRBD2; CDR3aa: CASSQSGGCEQYF; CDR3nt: TGCGCCAGCAGTCAATCGGGGGGGTGCGAGCAGTACTTC
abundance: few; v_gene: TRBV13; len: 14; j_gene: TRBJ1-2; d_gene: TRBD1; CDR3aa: CASSSGTGAAGYTF; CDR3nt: TGTGCCAGCAGTTCCGGGACAGGGGCGGCCGGCTACACCTTC
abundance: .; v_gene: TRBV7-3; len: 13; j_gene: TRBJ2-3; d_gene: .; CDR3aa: CASSTSGADTQYF; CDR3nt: TGTGCCAGCAGCACGTCGGGTGCAGATACGCAGTATTTT
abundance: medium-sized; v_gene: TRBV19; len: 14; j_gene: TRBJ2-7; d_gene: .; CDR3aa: CASSIEVLQDEQYF; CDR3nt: TGTGCCAGTAGTATTGAGGTTCTCCAGGACGAGCAGTACTTC